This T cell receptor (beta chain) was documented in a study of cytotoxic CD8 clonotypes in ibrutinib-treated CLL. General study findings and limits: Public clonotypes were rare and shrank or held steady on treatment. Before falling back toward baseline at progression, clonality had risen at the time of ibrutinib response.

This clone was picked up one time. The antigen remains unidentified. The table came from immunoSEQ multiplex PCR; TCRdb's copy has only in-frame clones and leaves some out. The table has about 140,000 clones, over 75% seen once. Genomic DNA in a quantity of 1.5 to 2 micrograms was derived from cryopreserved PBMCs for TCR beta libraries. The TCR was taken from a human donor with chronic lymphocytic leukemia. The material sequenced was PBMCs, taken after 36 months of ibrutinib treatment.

The CDR3 sequence is CASSVGQGFNEKLFF. The DNA for the CDR3 is TGCGCCAGCAGCGTCGGACAGGGGTTCAATGAAAAACTGTTTTTT. J is TRBJ1-4 and V is TRBV5-1; 9 nucleotides line up with TRBD1. The V and J ends lost 4 bases and 5 bases, in that order; junction bases with no gene match: 6. CDR3 length: 15 amino acids. Germline CDR1 is SGHRS and CDR2 is YFSETQ.